The source of this T cell receptor (beta chain) is a study of blood T cell repertoires in COVID-19. The table came from immunoSEQ multiplex PCR; TCRdb's copy has only in-frame clones and leaves some out. The sample includes roughly 670,000 clones, 75% to 90% of them seen just once. The sequence derives from a young woman with acute or convalescent COVID-19. Specimen: peripheral blood.

DNA of the CDR3: TGCGCCAGCAGCTTGGAGCCAGGGGGCCCCGGGGAGCTGTTTTTT. Translating it yields CASSLEPGGPGELFF. The chain is built from TRBV5-1 and TRBJ2-2, with TRBD1 matching 8 bases. CDR3 length: 15 amino acids. After removal of 0 bases from V and 6 bases from J, the junction contained 4 bases not matched to a gene. Germline lookup yields CDR1 SGHRS and CDR2 YFSETQ. Using reference TRBV5-1 and TRBJ2-2 for the parts outside the CDR3, the full variable domain is KAGVTQTPRYLIKTRGQQVTLSCSPISGHRSVSWYQQTPGQGLQFLFEYFSETQRNKGNFPGRFSGRQFSNSRSEMNVSTLELGDSALYLCASSLEPGGPGELFFGEGSRLTVL.